The 25 T cell receptor beta chains presented below share a single source sample, sequenced in a study of T-cell reconstitution after alpha-beta-depleted transplantation in children. A library of TCRbeta sequences, prepared with unique molecular identifiers, was generated. TCRdb itself ran the PCR reads through MiXCR, one entry per CDR3 protein. The sample lists about 7,900 distinct CDR3 sequences; around 30% were seen once. Sequencing was performed on peripheral blood, taken 60 days after TCRalphabeta/CD19-depleted stem cell transplant. Every receptor here comes from a boy younger than two who had a stem cell transplant for SCID, so the T cells may come from the graft donor.

This clonotype was detected only once. This sequence joins TRBV3-1 and TRBJ2-1, with D possibly being TRBD2 (6 bases). This CDR3 is 17 amino acids long. CDR1 and CDR2 (germline): LGHDT, YNNKEL (reference sequence). The V end lost 7 bases, the J end lost 2 bases, and 21 bases lay between the germline ends. The CDR3 sequence is CASTKQGQRAPYNEQFF. The CDR3, as DNA: TGTGCCAGCACCAAGCAGGGCCAGCGGGCACCCTACAATGAGCAGTTCTTC.

Judged by abundance, this clonotype is medium-sized. The chain uses TRBV25-1 and TRBJ1-4; D is unclear. The CDR3 is made up of 14 amino acids. Germline loops: CDR1 MGHDK, CDR2 SYGVNS. V was clipped by 5 bases and J by 2 bases, with 9 bases between them. CDR3 bases: TGTGCCAGCAGTCCTACCTCGACTAATGAAAAACTGTTTTTT. Its protein product is CASSPTSTNEKLFF. The full variable domain, in which reference TRBV25-1 and TRBJ1-4 provide the parts outside the CDR3, is EADIYQTPRYLVIGTGKKITLECSQTMGHDKMYWYQQDPGMELHLIHYSYGVNSTEKGDLSSESTVSRIRTEHFPLTLESARPSHTSQYLCASSPTSTNEKLFFGSGTQLSVL.

In its sample, this clonotype was seen many times. The gene calls are TRBV6-5 and TRBJ1-2; D may be TRBD1 (6 bases). CDR3 size: 15 residues. The germline V and J ends were trimmed by 7 bases and 6 bases, with 21 bases remaining between them. Germline assignment: CDR1 MNHEY and CDR2 SVGAGI. The CDR3 reads CASKKNNGQSNGYTF. CDR3 nucleotide sequence: TGTGCCAGCAAAAAAAACAACGGACAGTCTAATGGCTACACCTTC.

By its share, this clonotype is medium-sized. V is TRBV12-3 or TRBV12-4 and J is TRBJ1-2; perhaps TRBD1 as D (5 bases). This CDR3 is 12 amino acids long. V was trimmed by 6 bases and J by 8 bases, leaving 13 bases between them. In DNA form, the CDR3 reads TGTGCCAGCAGGACAGCCGTCGGAGGCTACACCTTC. Its translation: CASRTAVGGYTF.

V and J are TRBV7-2 and TRBJ1-6; no clear D. V shed 1 base and J shed 6 bases, with 13 bases lying between them. This CDR3 is built from 16 residues. CDR1 and CDR2 (germline): SGHTA, FQGNSA. CDR3 sequence (DNA): TGTGCCAGCAGCTTAGGCGGTAGCAGTCTTAATTCACCCCTCCACTTT. This gives the protein CASSLGGSSLNSPLHF.

This clonotype was detected once. The chain employs TRBV7-9 and TRBJ1-5; D not resolved. Germline CDR1 and CDR2: SEHNR and FQNEAQ (reference sequence). This CDR3 region has 15 residues. V lost 2 bases, J lost 2 bases, and 10 bases lay in between. Written as DNA, the CDR3 is TGTGCCAGCAGCTTAAAACACAATGGCAATCAGCCCCAGCATTTT. Protein: CASSLKHNGNQPQHF.

This sequence joins TRBV11-3 and TRBJ2-1, with TRBD1 as a possible D gene (5 bases). There are 14 residues in the CDR3. The germline V gene encodes CDR1 SGHNT and CDR2 YENEEA. V was trimmed by 2 bases and J by 15 bases, leaving 20 bases between them. CDR3 nucleotide sequence: TGTGCCAGCAGCTTAAAGGGGCAGCCACCCCATGGGTTCTTC. Its translation is CASSLKGQPPHGFF.

The chain combines TRBV27 with TRBJ2-2, with D perhaps TRBD2 (6 bases). This CDR3 contains 15 residues. CDR1 is MNHEY and CDR2 is SMNVEV in the germline V gene (reference sequence). The ends were cut back, 2 bases at V and 3 bases at J, with 10 bases in the middle. CDR3 sequence (DNA): TGTGCCAGCAGTTTAGGGGACTCTCACACCGGGGAGCTGTTTTTT. Amino acid sequence: CASSLGDSHTGELFF.

The chain couples TRBV5-1 to TRBJ2-5; TRBD1 agrees at 10 bases. With V trimmed by 4 bases and J by 4 bases, 4 bases remained unmatched. This CDR3 has 14 amino acids. CDR1 SGHRS and CDR2 YFSETQ come from the germline V gene. The CDR3 nucleotides read TGCGCCAGCAGCAGGGACAGGGGTGGAGAGACCCAGTACTTC. As protein: CASSRDRGGETQYF.

This clonotype was seen repeatedly, ten times or more. In DNA, the CDR3 is TGCGCCACCCGGGACAGTTCTAATTCACCCCTCCACTTT. As protein: CATRDSSNSPLHF. The chain is built from TRBV5-1 and TRBJ1-6; 7 bases line up with TRBD1. V lost 9 bases, J lost 6 bases, and 6 bases stayed unmatched. The germline CDR1 and CDR2 sequences are SGHRS and YFSETQ. The CDR3 has 13 amino acids.

J is TRBJ2-3 and V is TRBV7-6; D remains ambiguous. Germline V lookup: CDR1 SGHVS, CDR2 FNYEAQ. Trimming shortened V by 4 bases and J by 0 bases, and 2 bases separated the two germline ends. This CDR3 spans 12 amino acids. DNA of the CDR3: TGTGCCAGCAGCTATAGCACAGATACGCAGTATTTT. It yields the protein CASSYSTDTQYF.

The chain employs TRBV28 and TRBJ1-2; D is unclear. The CDR3 is made up of 14 amino acids. V lost 5 bases to trimming and J lost 3 bases, with 13 bases between them. CDR1 is MDHEN, CDR2 SYDVKM, per germline. CDR3 sequence reads: CASSPPPSDYGYTF. In DNA, the CDR3 is TGTGCCAGCAGTCCCCCTCCCTCGGACTATGGCTACACCTTC.

This clonotype has a count of ten or more. The chain joins TRBV5-5 to TRBJ2-7; D perhaps matches TRBD1 (6 bases). The CDR3 is 12 residues long. Germline assignment: CDR1 SGHKS and CDR2 YYEKEE (reference sequence). The ends were cut back, 5 bases at V and 7 bases at J, with 13 bases in the middle. CDR3 amino acids: CASRDGGQEQYF. The DNA of the CDR3 is TGTGCCAGCAGGGACGGAGGACAGGAGCAGTACTTC.

By share, this clonotype counts as medium-sized (0.01 to 0.1%). This rearrangement joins TRBV12-3 or TRBV12-4 to TRBJ1-2; D unclear. CDR3 length: 12 amino acids. In DNA, the CDR3 is TGTGCTTGCGGCGGGGAGGACTATGGCTACACCTTC. This encodes CACGGEDYGYTF.

The sample holds one count of this clonotype. The rearrangement joins TRBV23-1 to TRBJ2-4, with 9 nucleotides matching TRBD1. TRBV23-1 is an ORF; its function is uncertain. The junction had 19 bases not matched to a gene; V was cut back by 4 bases and J by 6 bases. The CDR3 covers 19 residues. This chain's CDR3 is CASSRHLWRRTGARNIQYF. The CDR3 bases are TGCGCCAGCAGTCGACACTTATGGCGCAGGACAGGGGCTAGAAACATTCAGTACTTC.

This clonotype counts as medium-sized. The chain is built from TRBV20-1 and TRBJ2-7; 8 bases line up with TRBD2. CDR1 and CDR2 from the germline V gene are DFQATT and SNEGSKA (reference sequence). The V and J ends lost 6 bases and 6 bases, in that order; junction bases with no gene match: 19. The CDR3 length is 16 residues. CDR3 in DNA: TGCAGTGCAGAGATCCCTCGGGGGGGCCGAGGGGGCGAGCAGTACTTC. Its translation is CSAEIPRGGRGGEQYF.

A single count supports this clonotype. The chain links TRBV20-1 to TRBJ2-4; D unresolved. The CDR3 consists of 16 residues. CDR1 and CDR2 (germline): DFQATT, SNEGSKA (reference sequence). V lost 2 bases and J 2 bases, leaving 16 bases between the germline ends. DNA of the CDR3: TGCAGTGCTAGACCCCCCGGTTCTTCTCCCAAAAACATTCAGTACTTC. Amino acid sequence: CSARPPGSSPKNIQYF.

Within the sample, this clonotype is medium-sized (0.01 to 0.1%). V gene TRBV18 combines with J gene TRBJ2-3; TRBD2 might be the D (5 bases). Germline values: CDR1 KGHSH, CDR2 LQKENI. CDR3 size: 17 residues. Trimming stripped 0 bases from V and 0 bases from J, with 13 bases between. The CDR3 DNA reads as TGTGCCAGCTCACCACCTCGGGCGGGCCCTAGCACAGATACGCAGTATTTT. Protein sequence: CASSPPRAGPSTDTQYF.

The chain combines TRBV5-1 with TRBJ2-3, with a tentative D call TRBD2 (5 bases). The germline V gene encodes CDR1 SGHRS and CDR2 YFSETQ. The CDR3 loop spans 15 amino acids. Trimming removed 0 bases at V and 0 bases at J, with 8 bases between. This CDR3 reads CASSLVGVSTDTQYF. CDR3 nucleotide sequence: TGCGCCAGCAGCTTGGTCGGGGTCAGCACAGATACGCAGTATTTT.

By frequency in the sample, this clonotype is medium-sized. V and J are TRBV14 and TRBJ2-2; 9 positions match TRBD1. Germline loops: CDR1 SGHDN, CDR2 FVKESK. V lost 3 bases and J lost 4; bases outside the gene matches: 3. The CDR3 is 15 amino acids. The DNA for the CDR3 is TGTGCCAGCAGCCAGGTGACAGGGGGCACCGGGGAGCTGTTTTTT. Translating it yields CASSQVTGGTGELFF.

V and J are TRBV7-9 and TRBJ2-5; D perhaps matches TRBD2 (5 bases). Germline V lookup: CDR1 SEHNR, CDR2 FQNEAQ (reference sequence). This CDR3 has 15 residues. V shed 6 bases and J shed 2 bases, with 16 bases lying between them. The DNA for the CDR3 is TGTGCCAGCAGGGGAGCGGCTGGAAATCAAGAGACCCAGTACTTC. It codes for CASRGAAGNQETQYF.

Within the sample, this clonotype is medium-sized. The chain recombines TRBV7-7 with TRBJ2-7, with TRBD2 matching over 10 bases. The CDR3 totals 16 residues. Germline loops: CDR1 SSHAT, CDR2 FNYEAQ (reference sequence). Unmatched junction bases numbered 11, after V lost 4 bases and J lost 5 bases. The DNA for the CDR3 is TGTGCCAGCAGCTCGAATCTAGCGGGGGAGACACACGAGCAGTACTTC. This gives the protein CASSSNLAGETHEQYF.

V gene TRBV28 combines with J gene TRBJ2-3; either TRBD1 or TRBD2 may fit D (5 bases each). With 5 bases removed from V and 0 bases from J, the gap between germline ends came to 12 bases. The CDR3 is 15 amino acids. In germline, CDR1 is MDHEN, CDR2 SYDVKM. The CDR3 region is CASSLVWGSTDTQYF. CDR3 DNA sequence: TGTGCCAGCAGTCTAGTCTGGGGGAGCACAGATACGCAGTATTTT.

V is TRBV10-3 and J is TRBJ2-7; TRBD2 might be the D (6 bases). The CDR3 is 12 amino acids. The germline V and J ends were trimmed by 4 bases and 4 bases, with 8 bases remaining between them. Germline CDR1 reads ENHRY; CDR2 reads SYGVKD. In DNA form, the CDR3 reads TGTGCCATCAGTGCGAGCGGGTACGAGCAGTACTTC. Translating it yields CAISASGYEQYF.

V and J are TRBV7-9 and TRBJ2-3; no firm D call. The CDR3 sequence is 13 residues long. With 6 bases removed from V and 5 bases from J, the gap between germline ends came to 12 bases. Germline values: CDR1 SEHNR, CDR2 FQNEAQ (reference sequence). This CDR3 is CASSPLGRDTQYF. Written as DNA, the CDR3 is TGTGCCAGCAGTCCTCTCGGGCGAGATACGCAGTATTTT. Full variable domain (outside the CDR3, taken from reference TRBV7-9 and TRBJ2-3): DTGVSQNPRHKITKRGQNVTFRCDPISEHNRLYWYRQTLGQGPEFLTYFQNEAQLEKSRLLSDRFSAERPKGSFSTLEIQRTEQGDSAMYLCASSPLGRDTQYFGPGTRLTVL.